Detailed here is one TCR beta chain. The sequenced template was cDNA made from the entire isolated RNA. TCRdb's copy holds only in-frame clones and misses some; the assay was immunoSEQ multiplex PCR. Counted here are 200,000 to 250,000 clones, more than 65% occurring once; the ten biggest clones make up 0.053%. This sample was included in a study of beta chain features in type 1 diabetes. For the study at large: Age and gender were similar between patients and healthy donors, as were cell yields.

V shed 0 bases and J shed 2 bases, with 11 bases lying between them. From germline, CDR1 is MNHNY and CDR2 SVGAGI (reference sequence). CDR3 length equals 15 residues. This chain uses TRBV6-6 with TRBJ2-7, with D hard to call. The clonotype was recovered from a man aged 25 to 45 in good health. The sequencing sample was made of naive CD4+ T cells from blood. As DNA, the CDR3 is TGTGCCAGCAGTTACTCGAGCCCAGACGCCTACGAGCAGTACTTC. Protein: CASSYSSPDAYEQYF.